This TCR beta chain originates from a study of T cell changes during pregnancy in multiple sclerosis. Sequencing was performed with immunoSEQ multiplex PCR; in TCRdb, only in-frame clones are kept and a portion is missing. The sample consists of 90,000 to 95,000 clones, around 90% of them appearing once. This clone has just a few counts. Germline V gene data show CDR1 as SEHNR and CDR2 as FQNEAQ (reference sequence). The ends were cut back, 1 base at V and 0 bases at J, with 10 bases in the middle. The CDR3 length is 16 residues. The V gene is TRBV7-9, the J gene TRBJ1-3, with D tentatively TRBD1 (5 bases). This specimen was peripheral blood, taken before pregnancy. The receptor was isolated from a female donor with multiple sclerosis, enrolled in a pregnancy study. CDR3 loop: CASSLVVGLSGNTIYF. In DNA form, the CDR3 reads TGTGCCAGCAGCTTAGTCGTGGGGCTCTCTGGAAACACCATATATTTT.